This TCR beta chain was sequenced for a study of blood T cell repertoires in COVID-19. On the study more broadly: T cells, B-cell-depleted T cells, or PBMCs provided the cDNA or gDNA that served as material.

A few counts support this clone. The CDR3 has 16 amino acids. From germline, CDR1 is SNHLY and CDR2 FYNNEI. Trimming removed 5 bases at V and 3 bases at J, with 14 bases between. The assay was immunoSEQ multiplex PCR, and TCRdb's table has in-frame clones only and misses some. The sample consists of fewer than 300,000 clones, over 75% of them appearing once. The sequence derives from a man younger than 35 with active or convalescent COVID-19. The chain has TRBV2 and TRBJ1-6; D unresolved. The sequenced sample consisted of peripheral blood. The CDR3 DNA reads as TGTGCCAGCAGTCACTCCCCCCAAAGCTATAATTCACCCCTCCACTTT. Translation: CASSHSPQSYNSPLHF.